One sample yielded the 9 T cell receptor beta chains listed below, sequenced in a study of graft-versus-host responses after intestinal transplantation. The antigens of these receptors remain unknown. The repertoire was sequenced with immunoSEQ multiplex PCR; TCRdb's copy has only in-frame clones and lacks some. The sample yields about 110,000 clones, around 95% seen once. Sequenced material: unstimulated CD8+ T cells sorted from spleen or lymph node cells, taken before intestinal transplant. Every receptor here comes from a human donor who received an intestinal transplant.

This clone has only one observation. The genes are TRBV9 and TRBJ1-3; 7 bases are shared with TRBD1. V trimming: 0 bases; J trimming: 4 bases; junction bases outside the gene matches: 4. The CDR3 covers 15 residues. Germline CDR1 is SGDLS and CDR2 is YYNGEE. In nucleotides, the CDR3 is TGTGCCAGCAGCGTAGAGGGGGCGTCAGGAAACACCATATATTTT. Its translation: CASSVEGASGNTIYF.

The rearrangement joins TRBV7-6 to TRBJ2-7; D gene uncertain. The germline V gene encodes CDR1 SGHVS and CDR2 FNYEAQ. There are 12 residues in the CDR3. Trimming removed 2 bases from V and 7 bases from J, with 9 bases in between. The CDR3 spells CASSLPSGEQYF. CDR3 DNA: TGTGCCAGCAGCTTACCGTCGGGTGAGCAGTACTTC.

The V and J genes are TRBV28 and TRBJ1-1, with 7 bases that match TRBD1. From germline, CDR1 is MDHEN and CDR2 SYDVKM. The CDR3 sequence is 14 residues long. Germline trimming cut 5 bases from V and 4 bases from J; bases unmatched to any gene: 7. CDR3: CASSVRQGGTEAFF. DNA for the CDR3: TGTGCCAGCAGTGTTCGACAGGGAGGCACTGAAGCTTTCTTT.

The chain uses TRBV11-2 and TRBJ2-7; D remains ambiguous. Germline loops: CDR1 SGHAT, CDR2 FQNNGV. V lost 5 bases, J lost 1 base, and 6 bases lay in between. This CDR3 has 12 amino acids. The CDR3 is CASSLRSYEQYF. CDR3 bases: TGTGCCAGCAGCCTCCGATCCTACGAGCAGTACTTC. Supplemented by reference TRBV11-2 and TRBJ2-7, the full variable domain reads EAGVAQSPRYKIIEKRQSVAFWCNPISGHATLYWYQQILGQGPKLLIQFQNNGVVDDSQLPKDRFSAERLKGVDSTLKIQPAKLEDSAVYLCASSLRSYEQYFGPGTRLTVT.

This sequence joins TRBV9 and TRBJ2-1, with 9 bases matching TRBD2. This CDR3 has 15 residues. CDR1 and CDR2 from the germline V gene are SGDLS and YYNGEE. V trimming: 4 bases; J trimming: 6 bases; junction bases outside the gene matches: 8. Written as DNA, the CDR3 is TGTGCCAGCAGCCCCATCAGCGGGAGGTTCAATGAGCAGTTCTTC. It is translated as CASSPISGRFNEQFF.

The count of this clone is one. In nucleotides, the CDR3 is TGTGCCAGCAGTCTCTCGGCCTACACGTTGTACGAGCAGTACTTC. Its protein product is CASSLSAYTLYEQYF. The gene calls are TRBV28 and TRBJ2-5; D gene ambiguous. The better agreement between TRBJ2-7 and the DNA end casts doubt on the J call. Germline lookup yields CDR1 MDHEN and CDR2 SYDVKM. The CDR3 length is 15 residues.

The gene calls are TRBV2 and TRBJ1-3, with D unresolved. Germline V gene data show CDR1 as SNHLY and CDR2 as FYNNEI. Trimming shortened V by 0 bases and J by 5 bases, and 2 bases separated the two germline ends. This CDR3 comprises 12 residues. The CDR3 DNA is TGTGCCAGCAGTGAAGCGAGAAACACCATATATTTT. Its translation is CASSEARNTIYF.

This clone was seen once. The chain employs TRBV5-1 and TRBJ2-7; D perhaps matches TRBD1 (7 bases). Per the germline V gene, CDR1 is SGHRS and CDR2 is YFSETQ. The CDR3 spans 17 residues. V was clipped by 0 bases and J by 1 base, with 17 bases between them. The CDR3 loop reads CASSLGGTGDRSYEQYF. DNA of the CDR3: TGCGCCAGCAGCTTGGGTGGCACGGGGGACAGATCCTACGAGCAGTACTTC.

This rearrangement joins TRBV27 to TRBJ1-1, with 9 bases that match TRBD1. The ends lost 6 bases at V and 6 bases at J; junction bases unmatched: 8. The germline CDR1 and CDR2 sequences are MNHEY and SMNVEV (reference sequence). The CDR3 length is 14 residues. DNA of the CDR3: TGTGCCAGCAGAACTACAGGGGGCCAGTCTGAAGCTTTCTTT. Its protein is CASRTTGGQSEAFF.